The 8 T cell receptor beta chains listed next were all sequenced from one sample in a study of T cells in Graves' hyperthyroidism and ophthalmopathy. Amplification of TCR beta CDR3 regions used RNA as the template. The TCR CDR3 first-round RT-PCR relied on the HTBI primer set. TCRdb analysed the multiplex PCR reads with MiXCR anew, one entry per CDR3 protein. Here the sample spans 400,000 to 550,000 distinct CDR3 sequences, over 13% being singletons. Sequencing was carried out using blood. The receptors derive from a woman between 18 and 29 years old with Graves' hyperthyroidism.

The chain has TRBV29-1 and TRBJ1-1; 7 nucleotides align to TRBD1. The CDR3 is made up of 14 amino acids. Germline CDR1 reads SQVTM; CDR2 reads ANQGSEA. V lost 4 bases and J lost 1; bases outside the gene matches: 6. CDR3 amino acids: CSVALTGANTEAFF. The CDR3, as DNA: TGCAGCGTTGCCCTCACAGGGGCGAACACTGAAGCTTTCTTT.

The rearrangement joins TRBV12-3 or TRBV12-4 to TRBJ2-1; 9 nucleotides line up with TRBD2. The CDR3 runs 14 residues. Trimming cost V 6 bases and J 10 bases; bases outside gene matches: 10. CDR3 nucleotide sequence: TGTGCCAGCAGGGGAGCGGGAGGTGTCAGGGAGCAGTTCTTC. Protein: CASRGAGGVREQFF.

There are many counts of this clonotype. The V gene is TRBV11-3, the J gene TRBJ2-5; D may be TRBD1 (6 bases). Germline loops: CDR1 SGHNT, CDR2 YENEEA. The CDR3 covers 14 residues. Deletions cut 5 bases from V and 2 bases from J, with 12 bases between. The CDR3 spells CASSPPDRQETQYF. The CDR3 nucleotides read TGTGCCAGCAGCCCCCCCGACAGGCAAGAGACCCAGTACTTC. Full variable domain (remainder filled in from reference TRBV11-3 and TRBJ2-5): EAGVVQSPRYKIIEKKQPVAFWCNPISGHNTLYWYLQNLGQGPELLIRYENEEAVDDSQLPKDRFSAERLKGVDSTLKIQPAELGDSAVYLCASSPPDRQETQYFGPGTRLLVL.

The chain couples TRBV18 to TRBJ1-6; possibly TRBD1 for D (6 bases). The CDR3 length is 15 residues. CDR1 and CDR2 (germline): KGHSH, LQKENI. The V and J ends lost 4 bases and 2 bases respectively, with 9 bases between them. CDR3 sequence: CASSQGEAYNSPLHF. The CDR3 DNA follows: TGTGCCAGCTCACAGGGGGAGGCCTATAATTCACCCCTCCACTTT.

This clonotype appeared many times. The chain is built from TRBV6-1 and TRBJ1-4; D gene ambiguous. V lost 6 bases and J lost 4, with 9 bases in between. From germline, CDR1 is MNHNS and CDR2 SASEGT. The CDR3 runs to 13 residues. The CDR3 region is CASRVELNEKLFF. The DNA of the CDR3 is TGTGCCAGCAGGGTCGAACTTAATGAAAAACTGTTTTTT.

The rearrangement joins TRBV30 to TRBJ2-7; D perhaps matches TRBD1 (6 bases). V lost 5 bases and J 2 bases, leaving 13 bases between the germline ends. The CDR3 sequence is 13 residues long. The germline V gene has CDR1 GTSNPN and CDR2 SVGIG (reference sequence). In DNA, the CDR3 is TGTGCCTGGGGGCGCAGGGGACCCTACGAGCAGTACTTC. Translated: CAWGRRGPYEQYF.

This clonotype was seen ten or more times. The V call is TRBV30, the J call TRBJ1-5; no firm D call. V lost 6 bases and J 5 bases, leaving 14 bases between the germline ends. Germline assignment: CDR1 GTSNPN and CDR2 SVGIG (reference sequence). The CDR3 is 13 residues long. DNA of the CDR3: TGTGCCTGCCTTGCAGGAGGAGATCAGCCCCAGCATTTT. It encodes CACLAGGDQPQHF.

This clonotype was recorded at least ten times. The chain employs TRBV30 and TRBJ1-3; weak D call: TRBD1 (5 bases). Trimming took off 1 base at V and 0 bases at J, with 10 bases between the two ends. There are 15 residues in the CDR3. CDR1 is GTSNPN, CDR2 SVGIG, per germline (reference sequence). CDR3 sequence (DNA): TGTGCCTGGAGTGGGGACGGCAGCTCTGGAAACACCATATATTTT. Translating it yields CAWSGDGSSGNTIYF.